The rows below give T cell receptor beta chains drawn from one sample of a study of blood T cells in healthy people across ages. One entry per CDR3 protein, called by TCRdb with MiXCR from the 5' RACE reads. The table shows roughly 1.4 million distinct CDR3 sequences, with approximately 59% occurring only once. The sample was blood. The receptors shown here come from a man between 18 and 35 years old in good health. Each CDR3 is given with its conserved first and last residue. Clone size is stated in some rows and not others, as once, few, many or a class when expanded.

V gene,J gene,clone size,CDR3 protein
TRBV7-2,TRBJ2-3,.,CASSLEARATTDTQYF
TRBV7-9,TRBJ2-1,.,CASSLEDGLRDRVYEQFF
TRBV7-9,TRBJ2-7,.,CASSLLGTESTYEQYF
TRBV2,TRBJ2-6,.,CAIDRGIAGANVLTF
TRBV6-2/TRBV6-3,TRBJ2-3,.,CASEYSARGRRTDTQYF
TRBV2,TRBJ2-3,few,CANGDSTQYF
TRBV6-6,TRBJ2-1,few,CASSYHENEQFF
TRBV7-6,TRBJ2-2,.,CASSLARDTGELFF
TRBV2,TRBJ2-3,once,CASSDRIGTDTQYF
TRBV4-1,TRBJ1-2,.,CASSQRDRIYGYTF
TRBV5-1,TRBJ2-1,few,CASSSGRGTPNEQFF
TRBV7-2,TRBJ2-3,.,CASSYSGTSTADTQYF
TRBV5-1,.,.,CASSGSGAEIPVEQYF
TRBV7-9,TRBJ1-6,.,CASSAGQGSSYNSPLHF
TRBV4-2,TRBJ2-1,once,CASSRIAAGNEQFF
TRBV27,TRBJ2-7,.,CASSPKTSGDYEQYF
TRBV3-1,TRBJ1-1,.,CASSLRTMNTEAFF
TRBV3-1,TRBJ2-5,.,CASSQRRGTQETQYF
TRBV28,TRBJ2-3,.,CASSAGTNTDTQYF
TRBV4-1,TRBJ2-1,.,CASSQGPSGSSYNEQFF
TRBV20-1,TRBJ2-7,.,CSASRQGPYEQYF
TRBV20-1,TRBJ2-1,once,CSARYRRGLYNEQFF
TRBV9,TRBJ2-3,.,CASSVGLAAHISTDTQYF
TRBV20-1,TRBJ2-7,.,CSARDKLVAVQYF
TRBV7-2,TRBJ2-1,once,CASSSNRENEQFF
TRBV20-1,TRBJ2-7,.,CSAFSAGVGYEQYF
TRBV4-1,TRBJ2-1,.,CASSQGEGPTGEQFF
TRBV29-1,TRBJ2-3,.,CSVEVWDPTDTQYF
TRBV7-2,TRBJ1-5,few,CASSLEGTVANQPQHF
TRBV4-2,TRBJ2-3,many,CASSHPSTDTQYF
TRBV10-3,TRBJ2-4,.,CAISESRGPSYGQYF
TRBV7-6,TRBJ1-4,.,CASSPGMGEKLFF
TRBV6-6,TRBJ1-1,.,CASSYGRPAGTEAFF
TRBV25-1,TRBJ2-3,once,CASRETGLSLDTQYF
TRBV4-2,TRBJ2-7,.,CASSQVLGYEQYF
TRBV5-1,TRBJ1-1,.,CASSLYRGVDTEAFF
TRBV6-5,TRBJ2-7,few,CASSYVLGPSYEQYF
TRBV12-3/TRBV12-4,TRBJ2-6,.,CASSLVRDRRSGANVLTF
TRBV27,TRBJ2-5,.,CASSRSTGEETQYF
TRBV29-1,TRBJ2-7,few,CSGVWDRTYEQYF
TRBV12-3/TRBV12-4,TRBJ2-1,.,CASSLSGAPKFF
TRBV5-1,TRBJ2-1,few,CASSLGTTAYNEQFF
TRBV11-2,TRBJ1-4,.,CASSQTGNVEKLFF
TRBV20-1,TRBJ2-7,few,CSARIGYEQYF
TRBV28,TRBJ2-7,.,CASRMDASAYEQYF
TRBV18,TRBJ1-1,once,CASSPEVGVEAFF
TRBV20-1,TRBJ2-7,.,CSASASGTEQYF
TRBV12-3/TRBV12-4,TRBJ2-1,few,CASRVTGLEQFF
TRBV4-3,TRBJ2-7,few,CASSQVAGGWYEQYF
TRBV7-2,TRBJ2-1,.,CASNPTGGASYNEQFF
TRBV3-1,TRBJ1-1,.,CASTPWGSSNTEAFF
TRBV7-9,TRBJ1-6,.,CASSDRDRRSPLHF
TRBV27,TRBJ2-3,.,CASSLYLGDTQYF
TRBV4-1,TRBJ1-2,.,CASSQPFGTGVSNGYTF
TRBV7-9,TRBJ1-2,.,CASSPGQGDSYGYTF
TRBV27,TRBJ2-1,.,CASSLRGIHNEQFF
TRBV4-1,TRBJ2-5,many,CASSQGLAGVSEQYF
TRBV6-5,TRBJ1-6,.,CASGQGENSPLHF